This T cell receptor beta chain is drawn from a study of cytomegalovirus exposure and HLA in healthy donors. PCR employed 60 Vbeta and 13 Jbeta primers. TCRdb's copy holds only in-frame clones and misses some; the assay was immunoSEQ multiplex PCR. This sample has fewer than 200,000 clones, with around four fifths found just once. Findings and caveats of the study: There were reportedly fewer N-insertions in an Asian-associated ancestry cluster than the roughly 670-donor mean, in a later analysis. Later work associated 17,000 or so TCR beta sequences with HLA alleles at 0.05 false discovery rate. The authors reported that TCR beta sequences could predict HLA-A and HLA-B alleles. These predictions were accurate for most subjects in the first cohort.

This CDR3 has 13 amino acids. The V end lost 1 base, the J end lost 7 bases, and 9 bases lay between the germline ends. Germline CDR1 LGHNA, CDR2 YSLEER. In the case of this clone: Its specificity is not known.

The chain recombines TRBV4-3 with TRBJ2-3, with D tentatively TRBD2 (6 bases). The TCR was taken from a man between 50 and 59 years old in good health and CMV-seropositive. The sequenced sample consisted of PBMCs. In DNA, the CDR3 is TGCGCCAGCAGCCAAGTCGGGGGTAATACGCAGTATTTT. This encodes CASSQVGGNTQYF.